The next 18 T cell receptor beta chains were all read from a single sample in a study of blood T cell repertoires in COVID-19. The table came from immunoSEQ multiplex PCR; TCRdb's copy has only in-frame clones and leaves some out. Of under 350,000 clones listed, over 75% are singletons. The specimen sequenced was peripheral blood. Receptor source: a woman aged 25 to 39 with COVID-19, enrolled during active disease.

The chain joins TRBV5-6 to TRBJ2-7; D perhaps matches TRBD1 (6 bases). The V gene lost 10 bases and the J gene lost 7 bases, with 18 bases spanning the gap. CDR1 SGHDT and CDR2 YYEEEE come from the germline V gene. CDR3 size: 12 residues. For the CDR3, the DNA is TGTGCCCTGGACAGTGTATGGGGGGAGCAGTACTTC. Protein: CALDSVWGEQYF.

CDR3 nucleotides: TGTGCCAGCAGCTTACCAATTACAGGGAGCTATGGCTACACCTTC. It is translated as CASSLPITGSYGYTF. V gene TRBV7-2 combines with J gene TRBJ1-2, with D possibly TRBD1 on 6 matching bases. This CDR3 comprises 15 residues. V lost 2 bases and J lost 4, with 14 bases in between. Germline V gene data show CDR1 as SGHTA and CDR2 as FQGNSA.

This clone has only a few counts. This chain links TRBV29-1 with TRBJ1-5, with TRBD1 as a possible D gene (6 bases). This CDR3 is 13 amino acids long. V was cut by 7 bases and J by 4 bases, with 14 bases left in between. The V gene's germline CDR1 is SQVTM and CDR2 ANQGSEA. The CDR3 sequence is CSAGGTPNQPQHF. The DNA for the CDR3 is TGCAGCGCCGGGGGGACACCAAATCAGCCCCAGCATTTT.

This clone was picked up a small number of times. J is TRBJ1-6 and V is TRBV21-1; the DNA was not compared with TRBD1, the D call given in the table. TRBV21-1 is assigned pseudogene status. This CDR3 is built from 15 residues. The CDR3 region has the DNA TGTGCCAGCAGCAACAGTACGCAGGGATGTTCACCCCTCCACTTT. It translates to CASSNSTQGCSPLHF.

The chain has TRBV2 and TRBJ1-1; the match to TRBD1 covers 9 bases. The CDR3 runs 14 residues. Germline-derived CDR1 and CDR2 are SNHLY and FYNNEI. V was clipped by 5 bases and J by 11 bases; unmatched bases: 12. CDR3 in amino acids: CASSILEGTGNAFF. The DNA for the CDR3 is TGTGCCAGCAGTATCCTGGAAGGGACAGGGAACGCTTTCTTT.

The CDR3 here is CASSEYGTGSGANVLTF. The DNA of the CDR3 is TGCGCCAGCAGTGAGTACGGGACAGGGTCTGGGGCCAACGTCCTGACTTTC. The chain has TRBV10-2 and TRBJ2-6, with TRBD1 matching 9 bases. After removal of 1 base from V and 1 base from J, the junction contained 2 bases not matched to a gene. The CDR3 runs 17 residues. The germline CDR1 and CDR2 sequences are WSHSY and SAAADI.

The chain joins TRBV9 to TRBJ1-3; tentative D call: TRBD1 (6 bases). The CDR3 is 14 amino acids. From germline, CDR1 is SGDLS and CDR2 YYNGEE. V dropped 0 bases and J dropped 8 bases, with 12 bases sitting between them. CDR3 nucleotide sequence: TGTGCCAGCAGCGTAGGTTGGGGGCGAGACACCATATATTTT. It codes for CASSVGWGRDTIYF.

This chain links TRBV7-2 with TRBJ2-5, with TRBD2 matching over 8 bases. The CDR3 has 15 residues. With 5 bases clipped from V and 1 base from J, the junction kept 6 bases outside the gene matches. Germline CDR1 SGHTA, CDR2 FQGNSA. The chain's CDR3 is CASSRGGGRQETQYF. CDR3 coding DNA: TGTGCCAGCAGCCGCGGCGGGGGGCGCCAAGAGACCCAGTACTTC.

The chain has TRBV5-4 and TRBJ2-3; 8 bases line up with TRBD2. Germline V gives CDR1 SGHNT, CDR2 YYREEE (reference sequence). There are 15 residues in the CDR3. The V segment lost 0 bases and the J segment 5 bases; nucleotides outside the gene matches: 5. CDR3 residues: CASSLGGRKIDTQYF. The CDR3 DNA reads TGTGCCAGCAGCTTGGGCGGGAGGAAAATAGATACGCAGTATTTT.

The CDR3 loop reads CASSLMGPTTGMNTEAFF. DNA for the CDR3: TGTGCCAGCAGCCTAATGGGCCCTACGACAGGGATGAACACTGAAGCTTTCTTT. The chain is built from TRBV7-3 and TRBJ1-1, with 7 bases identical to TRBD1. CDR1 SGHTA and CDR2 FQGTGA come from the germline V gene. The V segment lost 5 bases and the J segment 0 bases; nucleotides outside the gene matches: 15. CDR3 size: 18 residues.

The chain couples TRBV4-1 to TRBJ2-1, with D uncertain. Per the germline V gene, CDR1 is MGHRA and CDR2 is YSYEKL. This CDR3 has 12 residues. The germline V and J ends were trimmed by 3 bases and 4 bases, with 4 bases remaining between them. The CDR3 region has the DNA TGCGCCAGCAGCCATATTTACAATGAGCAGTTCTTC. Amino acids: CASSHIYNEQFF.

This clone was observed a single time. This chain links TRBV12-5 with TRBJ1-1; D possibly corresponds to TRBD1 (5 bases). The V gene lost 8 bases and the J gene lost 11 bases, with 24 bases spanning the gap. CDR1 LGHNT and CDR2 FRNRAP come from the germline V gene. This CDR3 is 14 amino acids long. CDR3 residues: CASLQTPPGMEAFF. The CDR3 DNA follows: TGTGCTAGTTTACAAACCCCCCCAGGGATGGAGGCTTTCTTT.

V usage is TRBV12-2 and J usage is TRBJ2-7; no check of the table's D call, TRBD1, against the DNA was made. TRBV12-2 is a documented pseudogene. This CDR3 is built from 14 residues. The DNA for the CDR3 is TGTGCAAGTCGCTTTTTCACAGGGTTGGACGAGCAGTACTTC. Its translation: CASRFFTGLDEQYF.

This chain connects TRBV5-4 to TRBJ2-5, with 8 positions matching TRBD2. The V and J ends lost 0 bases and 1 base, in that order; junction bases with no gene match: 11. Germline CDR1 is SGHNT and CDR2 is YYREEE (reference sequence). The CDR3 runs 18 residues. DNA for the CDR3: TGTGCCAGCAGCTTGGAAAATACGGGAGGGGGGATCCAAGAGACCCAGTACTTC. The encoded protein is CASSLENTGGGIQETQYF.

The V gene is TRBV3-1 (or the pseudogene TRBV3-2), the J gene TRBJ2-5, with 13 bases identical to TRBD2. Trimming took 0 bases from V and 0 from J; bases not matched to a gene: 10. The germline gives CDR1 LGHDT, CDR2 YNNKEL (reference sequence). The CDR3 consists of 20 residues. The CDR3 spells CASSQDQRTSGSGYQETQYF. CDR3 sequence (DNA): TGTGCCAGCAGCCAAGATCAACGGACTAGCGGGAGTGGGTACCAAGAGACCCAGTACTTC.

The chain uses TRBV5-4 and TRBJ1-2; D possibly corresponds to TRBD1 (5 bases). Looked up from germline, CDR1 is SGHNT and CDR2 is YYREEE (reference sequence). The CDR3 has 14 residues. V was clipped by 4 bases and J by 2 bases, with 12 bases between them. The CDR3 spells CASSDLTENYGYTF. The CDR3 bases are TGTGCCAGCAGCGACCTGACAGAGAACTATGGCTACACCTTC.

This clone was seen a single time. The V gene is TRBV9, the J gene TRBJ1-2; 9 nucleotides agree with TRBD1. The CDR3 has 12 amino acids. After removal of 1 base from V and 8 bases from J, the junction contained 0 bases not matched to a gene. The V gene's germline CDR1 is SGDLS and CDR2 YYNGEE. The CDR3 sequence is CASSVTGGGYTF. CDR3 coding DNA: TGTGCCAGCAGCGTAACAGGGGGCGGCTACACCTTC.

V is TRBV10-3 and J is TRBJ1-3; D remains unclear. Per the germline V gene, CDR1 is ENHRY and CDR2 is SYGVKD. V was trimmed by 4 bases and J by 1 base, leaving 8 bases between them. This CDR3 is 14 amino acids long. CDR3 residues: CAISGGLSGNTIYF. The CDR3 DNA reads as TGTGCCATCAGTGGAGGGTTGTCTGGAAACACCATATATTTT.